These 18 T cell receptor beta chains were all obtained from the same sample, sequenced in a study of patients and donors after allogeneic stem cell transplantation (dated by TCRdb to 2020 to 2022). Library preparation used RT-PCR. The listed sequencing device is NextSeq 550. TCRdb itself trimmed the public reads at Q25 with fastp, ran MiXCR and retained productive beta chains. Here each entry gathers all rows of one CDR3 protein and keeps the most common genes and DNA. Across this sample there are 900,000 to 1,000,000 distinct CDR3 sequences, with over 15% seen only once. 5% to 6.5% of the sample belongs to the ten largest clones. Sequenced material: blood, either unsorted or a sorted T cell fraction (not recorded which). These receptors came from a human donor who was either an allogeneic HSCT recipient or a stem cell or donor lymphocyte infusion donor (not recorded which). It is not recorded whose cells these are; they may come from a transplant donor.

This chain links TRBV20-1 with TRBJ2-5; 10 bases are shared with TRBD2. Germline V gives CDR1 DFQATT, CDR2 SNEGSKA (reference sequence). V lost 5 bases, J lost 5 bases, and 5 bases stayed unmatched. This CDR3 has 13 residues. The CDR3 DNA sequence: TGCAGTGCTTTAGCGGGGGGAGGGGAGACCCAGTACTTC. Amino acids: CSALAGGGETQYF.

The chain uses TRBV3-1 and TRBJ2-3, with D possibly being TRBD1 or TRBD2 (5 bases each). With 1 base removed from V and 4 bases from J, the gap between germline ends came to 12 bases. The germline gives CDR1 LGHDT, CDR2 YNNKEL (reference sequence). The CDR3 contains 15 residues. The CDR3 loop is CASSQGLLGPDTQYF. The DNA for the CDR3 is TGTGCCAGCAGCCAAGGACTTTTGGGACCAGATACGCAGTATTTT.

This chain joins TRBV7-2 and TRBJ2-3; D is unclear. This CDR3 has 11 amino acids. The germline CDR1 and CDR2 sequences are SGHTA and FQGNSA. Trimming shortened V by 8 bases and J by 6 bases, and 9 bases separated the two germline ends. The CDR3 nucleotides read TGTGCCAGCGGGTCCGCGGATACGCAGTATTTT. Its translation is CASGSADTQYF.

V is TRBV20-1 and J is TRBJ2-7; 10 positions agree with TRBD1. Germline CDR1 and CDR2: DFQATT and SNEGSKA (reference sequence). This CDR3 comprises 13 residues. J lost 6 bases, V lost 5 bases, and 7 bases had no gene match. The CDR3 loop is CSAGRDRGPEQYF. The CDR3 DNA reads TGCAGTGCTGGCCGGGACAGGGGACCCGAGCAGTACTTC.

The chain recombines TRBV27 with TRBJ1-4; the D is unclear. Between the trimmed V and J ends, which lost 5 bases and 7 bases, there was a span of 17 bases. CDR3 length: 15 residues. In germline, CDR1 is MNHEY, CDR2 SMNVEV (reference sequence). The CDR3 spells CASSTRRTWAEKLFF. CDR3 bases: TGTGCCAGCAGTACTAGACGCACCTGGGCTGAAAAACTGTTTTTT. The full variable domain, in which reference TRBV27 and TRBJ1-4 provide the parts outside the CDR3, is EAQVTQNPRYLITVTGKKLTVTCSQNMNHEYMSWYRQDPGLGLRQIYYSMNVEVTDKGDVPEGYKVSRKEKRNFPLILESPSPNQTSLYFCASSTRRTWAEKLFFGSGTQLSVL.

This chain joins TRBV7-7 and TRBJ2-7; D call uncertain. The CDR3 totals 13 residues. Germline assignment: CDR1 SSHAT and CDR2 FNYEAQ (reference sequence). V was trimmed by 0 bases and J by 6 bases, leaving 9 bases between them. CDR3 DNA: TGTGCCAGCAGCTTAGCGTGGGATCGCGAGCAGTACTTC. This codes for CASSLAWDREQYF.

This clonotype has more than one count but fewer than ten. CDR3 sequence: CASSVEGGGTENEKLFF. CDR3 DNA sequence: TGTGCCAGCAGCGTAGAGGGTGGGGGGACAGAGAATGAAAAACTGTTTTTT. This sequence joins TRBV9 and TRBJ1-4, with 7 bases aligning to TRBD1. The CDR3 length is 17 residues. J gave up 5 bases and V 0 bases, and 10 bases lay outside the gene matches. CDR1 is SGDLS, CDR2 YYNGEE, per germline.

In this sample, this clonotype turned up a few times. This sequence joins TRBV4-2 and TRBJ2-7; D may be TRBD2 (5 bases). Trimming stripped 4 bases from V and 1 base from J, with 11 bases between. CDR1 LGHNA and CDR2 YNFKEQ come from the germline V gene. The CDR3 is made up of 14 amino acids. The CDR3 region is CASSLEADSYEQYF. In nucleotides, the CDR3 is TGTGCCAGCAGCCTAGAAGCGGATTCCTACGAGCAGTACTTC.

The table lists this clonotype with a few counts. The CDR3 region is CASGEGVGAGEETQYF. CDR3 coding DNA: TGTGCCAGCGGGGAAGGGGTGGGAGCGGGAGAGGAGACCCAGTACTTC. The rearrangement uses TRBV27 and TRBJ2-5, with 8 nucleotides matching TRBD2. Trimming at V came to 8 bases and at J to 5 bases, leaving 16 bases not matched to a gene. The germline V gene has CDR1 MNHEY and CDR2 SMNVEV (reference sequence). The CDR3 length is 16 residues.

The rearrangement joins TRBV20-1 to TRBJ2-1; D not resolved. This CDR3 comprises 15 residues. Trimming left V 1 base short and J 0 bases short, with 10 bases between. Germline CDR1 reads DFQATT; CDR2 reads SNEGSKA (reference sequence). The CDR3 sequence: CSARGYRSSYNEQFF. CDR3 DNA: TGCAGTGCTAGAGGCTACCGTAGCTCCTACAATGAGCAGTTCTTC.

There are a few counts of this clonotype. The chain's CDR3 is CASKGLALDEQFF. DNA for the CDR3: TGTGCCAGCAAGGGACTAGCCCTCGATGAGCAGTTCTTC. The chain combines TRBV2 with TRBJ2-1; 9 bases fit TRBD2. Germline V gives CDR1 SNHLY, CDR2 FYNNEI. This CDR3 spans 13 amino acids. V dropped 7 bases and J dropped 8; count of bases not matched to a gene: 6.

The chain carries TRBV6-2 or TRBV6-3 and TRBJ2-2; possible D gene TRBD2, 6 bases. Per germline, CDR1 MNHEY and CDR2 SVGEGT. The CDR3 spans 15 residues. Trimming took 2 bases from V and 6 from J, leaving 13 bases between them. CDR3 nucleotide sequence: TGTGCCAGCAGTTACATGTACCCGGGGGCCGGGGAGCTGTTTTTT. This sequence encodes CASSYMYPGAGELFF.

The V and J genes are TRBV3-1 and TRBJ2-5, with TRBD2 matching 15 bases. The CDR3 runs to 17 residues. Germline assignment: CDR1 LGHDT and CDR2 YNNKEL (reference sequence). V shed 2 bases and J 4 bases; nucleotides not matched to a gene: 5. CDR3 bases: TGTGCCAGCAGCCAAACTTCGGGACTAGCGGGGGGAGAGACCCAGTACTTC. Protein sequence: CASSQTSGLAGGETQYF.

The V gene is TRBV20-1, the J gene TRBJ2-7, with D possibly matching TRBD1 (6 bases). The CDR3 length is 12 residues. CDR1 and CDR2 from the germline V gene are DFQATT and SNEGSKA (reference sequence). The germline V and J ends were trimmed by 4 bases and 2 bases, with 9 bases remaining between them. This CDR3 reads CSAKGTPYEQYF. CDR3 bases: TGCAGTGCTAAAGGGACACCCTACGAGCAGTACTTC.

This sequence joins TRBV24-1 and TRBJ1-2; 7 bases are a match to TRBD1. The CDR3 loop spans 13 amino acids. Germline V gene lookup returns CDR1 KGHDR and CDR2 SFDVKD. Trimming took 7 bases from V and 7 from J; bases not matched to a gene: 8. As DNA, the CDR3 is TGTGCCACCAGCGAGAAAGACAGGGTTGGCTACACCTTC. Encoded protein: CATSEKDRVGYTF.

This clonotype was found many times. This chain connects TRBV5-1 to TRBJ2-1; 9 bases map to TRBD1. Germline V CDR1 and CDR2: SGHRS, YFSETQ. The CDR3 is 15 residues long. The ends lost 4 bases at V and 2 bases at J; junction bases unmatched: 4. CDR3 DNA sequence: TGCGCCAGCAGCGCCCGGGACAGGGCCTACAATGAGCAGTTCTTC. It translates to CASSARDRAYNEQFF.

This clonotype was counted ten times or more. In DNA form, the CDR3 reads TGTGCCACCAGCCGGAGCAGCTACAATGAGCAGTTCTTC. This sequence encodes CATSRSSYNEQFF. This chain links TRBV15 with TRBJ2-1; no reliable D call. The CDR3 is 13 residues long. V gave up 5 bases and J gave up 3 bases, with 8 bases separating them. Per the germline V gene, CDR1 is LNHNV and CDR2 is YYDKDF (reference sequence).

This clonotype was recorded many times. CDR3 nucleotide sequence: TGCAGCGTTGACTGGCAGGGGGTGAACGAGCAGTACTTC. Protein product: CSVDWQGVNEQYF. The V call is TRBV29-1, the J call TRBJ2-7; 7 bases align to TRBD1. The CDR3 is made up of 13 amino acids. V dropped 3 bases and J dropped 5; count of bases not matched to a gene: 7. CDR1 is SQVTM, CDR2 ANQGSEA, per germline.